This TCR beta chain stems from a study of regulatory T cells in long-lasting Graves disease. Study in general: Graves' patients diagnosed newly had used antithyroid drugs under 3 months.

Trimming stripped 1 base from V and 2 bases from J, with 7 bases between. Germline lookup yields CDR1 SGHDT and CDR2 YYEEEE. CDR3 size: 14 residues. This clonotype appeared many times. Arm-PCR of CDR3 regions with iRepertoire HTBI primers generated TCR beta libraries. TCRdb passed the multiplex PCR reads through MiXCR, listing each CDR3 protein once. The data hold a few hundred thousand distinct CDR3 sequences, with roughly 18% observed a single time. Sample time point: newly diagnosed GD, antithyroid drugs for less than 3 months. The authors made the TCR library using RNA they extracted from PBMCs. In addition, the sample was reused for a study of T cells in Graves' hyperthyroidism and ophthalmopathy. As that report states: On the basis of clinical symptoms, serum thyroxine and TRAb, thyroid ultrasound and orbital computed tomography, diagnoses were made. Researchers ran a first-round RT-PCR on the TCR CDR3 using the HTBI primer set.

The sequences come from peripheral blood mononuclear cells (PBMCs), collected at new diagnosis, from a patient treated with antithyroid drugs. This chain uses TRBV5-6 with TRBJ1-5; no clear D gene. This sequence originates from a woman aged 25 to 39 with Graves disease. The CDR3 sequence: CASSLWKGNQPQHF. In DNA, the CDR3 is TGTGCCAGCAGCTTGTGGAAGGGCAATCAGCCCCAGCATTTT.